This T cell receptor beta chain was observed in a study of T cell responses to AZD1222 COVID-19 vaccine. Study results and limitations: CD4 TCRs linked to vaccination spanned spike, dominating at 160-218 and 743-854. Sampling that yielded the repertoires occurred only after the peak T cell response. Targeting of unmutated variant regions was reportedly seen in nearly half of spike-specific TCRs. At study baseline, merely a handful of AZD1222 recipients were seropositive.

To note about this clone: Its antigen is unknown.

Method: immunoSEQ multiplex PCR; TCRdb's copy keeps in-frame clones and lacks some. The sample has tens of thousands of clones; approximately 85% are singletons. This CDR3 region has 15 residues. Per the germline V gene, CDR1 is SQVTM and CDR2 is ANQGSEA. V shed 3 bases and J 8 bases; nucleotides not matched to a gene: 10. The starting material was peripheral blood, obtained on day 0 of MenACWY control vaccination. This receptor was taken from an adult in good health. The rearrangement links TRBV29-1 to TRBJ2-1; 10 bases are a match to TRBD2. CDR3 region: CSVDNSGRAWDEQFF. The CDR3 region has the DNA TGCAGCGTTGATAACAGCGGGAGGGCCTGGGATGAGCAGTTCTTC.